This TCR beta chain came from a study of shared clonotypes between healthy human individuals. Concerning this clone itself: Its antigen is not known.

The study, taken as a whole, reports: Only blood samples were collected, and tissue repertoires likely differ. Relative to clonotypes present in all four donors, those not shared had lower generation probabilities. Naive subsets generally had larger estimated richness than memory subsets.

Per the study methods: ImmunoSEQ yielded junction-only sequences lacking quality scores, so filtering differed. Profiling relied on immunoSEQ multiplex PCR, and the TCRdb table lists in-frame clones only, not all of them. The V and J calls and the clone size are those of that table, but D and trimming were determined from the DNA. The sample contains over 2 million clones, about 95% of which appear only once. Positively selected for CCR7, the CD45RO-negative cells used as naive CD8 cells excluded terminally differentiated effector memory CD45RA+ cells. Deletions cut 3 bases from V and 6 bases from J, with 11 bases between. Germline assignment: CDR1 MDHEN and CDR2 SYDVKM. This CDR3 is built from 13 residues.

The sample consisted of naive CD8+ T cells sorted from blood. The clonotype was recovered from a man between 18 and 29 years old in good health. The V call is TRBV28, the J call TRBJ1-1, with a tentative D call TRBD1 (6 bases). CDR3 DNA sequence: TGTGCCAGCAGTTTTGGGGGGGCGCCTGAAGCTTTCTTT. Its protein product is CASSFGGAPEAFF.